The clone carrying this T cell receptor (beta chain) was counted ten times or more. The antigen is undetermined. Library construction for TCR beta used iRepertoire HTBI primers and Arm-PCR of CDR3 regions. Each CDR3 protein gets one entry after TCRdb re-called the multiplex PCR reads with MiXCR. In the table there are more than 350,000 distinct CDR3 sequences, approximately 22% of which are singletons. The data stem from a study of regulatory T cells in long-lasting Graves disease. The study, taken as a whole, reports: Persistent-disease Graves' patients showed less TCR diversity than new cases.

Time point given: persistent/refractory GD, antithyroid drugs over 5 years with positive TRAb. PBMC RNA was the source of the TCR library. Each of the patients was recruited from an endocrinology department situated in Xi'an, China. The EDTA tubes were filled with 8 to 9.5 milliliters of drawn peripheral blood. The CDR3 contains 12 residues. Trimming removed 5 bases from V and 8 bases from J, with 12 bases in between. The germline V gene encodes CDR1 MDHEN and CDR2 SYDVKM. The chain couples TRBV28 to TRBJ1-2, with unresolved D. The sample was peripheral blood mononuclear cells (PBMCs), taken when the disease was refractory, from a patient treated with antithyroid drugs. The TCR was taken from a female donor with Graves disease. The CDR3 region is CASSVTVSGYTF. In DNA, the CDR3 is TGTGCCAGCAGTGTAACGGTTAGCGGCTACACCTTC.